A single sample gave rise to the 9 T cell receptor beta chains below, sequenced in a study of shared clonotypes between healthy human individuals. Generated by immunoSEQ multiplex PCR, the TCRdb table keeps only in-frame clones and is missing some. The repertoire holds millions of clones, with approximately 95% as singletons. Sequencing input: naive CD4+ T cells sorted from blood. Specified subset: CD45RA+ positively selected. The source is a man aged 18 to 35 in good health.

This clone was observed a handful of times. Other DNA sequences in the same sample also yield this CDR3. CDR3 sequence: CASSLGTPGYEQYF. The DNA of the CDR3 is TGTGCCAGCAGTTTAGGGACACCGGGTTACGAGCAGTACTTC. The V gene is TRBV28, the J gene TRBJ2-7; tentative D call: TRBD1 (6 bases). The CDR3 is 14 residues long. Germline lookup yields CDR1 MDHEN and CDR2 SYDVKM. V lost 2 bases and J 4 bases, leaving 12 bases between the germline ends.

The chain has TRBV20-1 and TRBJ2-5, with D perhaps matching TRBD1 or TRBD2 (5 bases each). Germline CDR1 and CDR2: DFQATT and SNEGSKA (reference sequence). V was cut by 3 bases and J by 9 bases, with 8 bases left in between. The CDR3 sequence is 10 residues long. CDR3 loop: CSARGEAQYF. The CDR3 coding sequence is TGCAGTGCTAGGGGGGAAGCCCAGTACTTC.

For the CDR3, the DNA is TGTGCCAGCAGCCGGGACGGCTCTGGGGCCAACGTCCTGACTTTC. Residues: CASSRDGSGANVLTF. The chain couples TRBV6-1 to TRBJ2-6; tentatively, D is TRBD1 or TRBD2 (5 bases each). The V end was cut by 6 bases, the J end by 0 bases, with 9 bases between. The CDR3 runs 15 residues. Germline-derived CDR1 and CDR2 are MNHNS and SASEGT.

This chain joins TRBV28 and TRBJ2-3; TRBD2 matches at 11 bases. The CDR3 length is 19 residues. Germline V gene sequence: CDR1 MDHEN, CDR2 SYDVKM. The V gene end was trimmed by 2 bases and the J gene end by 0 bases; junction bases not matched to a gene: 10. CDR3 sequence reads: CASSLPSRLAGSSTDTQYF. CDR3 in DNA: TGTGCCAGCAGTTTACCCTCAAGACTAGCGGGGAGTAGCACAGATACGCAGTATTTT.

The chain links TRBV7-6 to TRBJ1-2; TRBD1 agrees at 12 bases. Unmatched junction bases numbered 4, after V lost 4 bases and J lost 4 bases. The germline gives CDR1 SGHVS, CDR2 FNYEAQ. The CDR3 contains 15 residues. The CDR3, as DNA: TGTGCCAGCAGCTCCGGGACAGGGGGCCCCTATGGCTACACCTTC. Amino acid sequence: CASSSGTGGPYGYTF.

This chain uses TRBV6-6 with TRBJ2-1; TRBD1 matches 9 bases. V trimming: 0 bases; J trimming: 6 bases; junction bases outside the gene matches: 0. From germline, CDR1 is MNHNY and CDR2 SVGAGI (reference sequence). The length of the CDR3 is 14 residues. CDR3 bases: TGTGCCAGCAGTTACTCGGACAGGGGCAATGAGCAGTTCTTC. This encodes CASSYSDRGNEQFF.

The CDR3 is CASSPIDTNIQYF. The CDR3 bases are TGCGCCAGCAGCCCCATAGATACAAACATTCAGTACTTC. The chain couples TRBV5-1 to TRBJ2-4; no reliable D call. Trimming left V 4 bases short and J 6 bases short, with 11 bases between. Per the germline V gene, CDR1 is SGHRS and CDR2 is YFSETQ. The CDR3 spans 13 residues.

The rearrangement uses TRBV7-9 and TRBJ1-2; the D is unclear. Trimming removed 5 bases at V and 1 base at J, with 17 bases between. The CDR3 loop spans 16 amino acids. Germline CDR1 reads SEHNR; CDR2 reads FQNEAQ (reference sequence). CDR3 DNA: TGTGCCAGCAGCCACCCACGGGGTGACTTTAACTATGGCTACACCTTC. It specifies CASSHPRGDFNYGYTF.

This sequence joins TRBV28 and TRBJ1-1; no clear D. Looked up from germline, CDR1 is MDHEN and CDR2 is SYDVKM. V was cut by 3 bases and J by 7 bases, with 9 bases left in between. This CDR3 region has 12 residues. In DNA, the CDR3 is TGTGCCAGCAGTTTTGCACTCCTTGAAGCTTTCTTT. Translation: CASSFALLEAFF.